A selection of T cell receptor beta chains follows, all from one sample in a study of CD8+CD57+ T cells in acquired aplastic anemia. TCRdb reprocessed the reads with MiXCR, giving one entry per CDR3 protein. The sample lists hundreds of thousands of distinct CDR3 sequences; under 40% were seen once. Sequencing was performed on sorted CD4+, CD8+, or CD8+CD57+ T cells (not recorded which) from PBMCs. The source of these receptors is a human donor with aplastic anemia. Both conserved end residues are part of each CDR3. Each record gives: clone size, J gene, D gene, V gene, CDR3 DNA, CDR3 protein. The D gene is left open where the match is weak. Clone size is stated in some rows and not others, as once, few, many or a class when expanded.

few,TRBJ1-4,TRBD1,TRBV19,TGTGCCAGTAGTTTGACAGGGGGCACGGAAAAACTGTTTTTT,CASSLTGGTEKLFF
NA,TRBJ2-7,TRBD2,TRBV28,TGTGCCGGCTCACCAACCGGGGCGGGAGAGCCCCCCTGGGGGAACGAGCAGTACTTC,CAGSPTGAGEPPWGNEQYF
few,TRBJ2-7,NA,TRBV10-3,TGTGCCATCGCTCCGGGGCGGACCCGCTCCTACGAGCAGTACTTC,CAIAPGRTRSYEQYF
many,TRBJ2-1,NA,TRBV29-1,TGCAGCGCGACCGGGTCCTACAATGAGCAGTTCTTC,CSATGSYNEQFF
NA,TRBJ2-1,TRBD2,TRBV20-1,TGCAGTGCCCGGTGGGGTAGCGGGAGCAATGAGCAGTTCTTC,CSARWGSGSNEQFF
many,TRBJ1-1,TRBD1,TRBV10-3,TGTGCCATCAGCGGGACAGGAGATGGTACTGAAGCTTTCTTT,CAISGTGDGTEAFF
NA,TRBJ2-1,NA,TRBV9,TGTGCCAGCAGCGTAGATCCTCCGGGGGCCATCAACAATGAGCAGTTCTTC,CASSVDPPGAINNEQFF
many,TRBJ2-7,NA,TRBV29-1,TGCAGCGTACTCGGCGGGCAGGGTATGGACGAGCAGTACTTC,CSVLGGQGMDEQYF
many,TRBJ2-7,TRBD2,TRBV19,TGTGCCAGTAGCGCGACTAGCGGGAGCGGCGAGCAGTACTTC,CASSATSGSGEQYF
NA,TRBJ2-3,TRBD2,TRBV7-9,TGTGCCAGCAGCTCGGGGGGGTGCACAGATACGCAGTATTTT,CASSSGGCTDTQYF
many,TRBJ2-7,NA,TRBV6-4,TGTGCCAGCAGTGACCTGCCAGGGGACGAGCAGTACTTC,CASSDLPGDEQYF
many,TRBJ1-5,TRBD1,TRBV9,TGTGCCAGCAGCTCACAGGGGGCGGTCGGCCAGCCCCAGCATTTT,CASSSQGAVGQPQHF
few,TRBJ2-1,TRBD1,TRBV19,TGTGCCACCAGCACGGGACAGGCTCACTACAATGAGCAGTTCTTC,CATSTGQAHYNEQFF
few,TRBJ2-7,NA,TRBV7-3,TGTGCCAGCAGCCCGAGGGGGGGGGCCAACGAGCAGTACTTC,CASSPRGGANEQYF
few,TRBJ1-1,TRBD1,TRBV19,TGTGCCAGTAGTATTCGCGCACTACAGGGGGCGAGCACTGAAGCTTTCTTT,CASSIRALQGASTEAFF
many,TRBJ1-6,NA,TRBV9,TGTGCCAGCAGCGTAGGCGAGGGGTGGAATTCACCCCTCCACTTT,CASSVGEGWNSPLHF
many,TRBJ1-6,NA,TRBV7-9,TGTGCCAGCAGCTCAGCGGGGGGAAGTTCACCCCTCCACTTT,CASSSAGGSSPLHF
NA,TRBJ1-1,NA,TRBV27,TGTGCCAGCAGTTTCGTCAGCCTTACCTTGGGGGGCACTGAAGCTTTCTTT,CASSFVSLTLGGTEAFF
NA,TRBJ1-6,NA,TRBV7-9,TGTGCCAGCAGCCCGGAACCTAATTCACCCCTCCACTTT,CASSPEPNSPLHF
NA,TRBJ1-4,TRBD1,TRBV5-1,TGCGCCAGCAGCTTGCTGGGGACAGATAATGAAAAACTGTTTTTT,CASSLLGTDNEKLFF
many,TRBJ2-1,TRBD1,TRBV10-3,TGTGCCATCAGGGCGACAGGGGTCAATGAGCAGTTCTTC,CAIRATGVNEQFF
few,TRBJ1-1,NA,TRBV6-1,TGTGCCAGCAGTGAAACCTGGACGGCCTCTAGCGTGGAAGCTTTCTTT,CASSETWTASSVEAFF
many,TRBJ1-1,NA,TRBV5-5,TGTGCCAGCAGCTTCGGACAAACGAACACTGAAGCTTTCTTT,CASSFGQTNTEAFF
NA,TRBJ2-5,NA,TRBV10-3,TGTGCCATCAGTGACGTAGGGCAGGGTGAGACCCAGTACTTC,CAISDVGQGETQYF
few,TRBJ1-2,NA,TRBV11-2,TGTGCCAGCAGCTTAGGCTATGGGGGGTCAGCTAACTATGGCTACACCTTC,CASSLGYGGSANYGYTF
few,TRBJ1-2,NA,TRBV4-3,TGCGCCAGCAGCCAGTCTGGGAGATCCAACTATGGCTACACCTTC,CASSQSGRSNYGYTF
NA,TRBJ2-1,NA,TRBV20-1,TGCAGTGCTAGAGATATCAGGGTCTCATCTACCAATGAGCAGTTCTTC,CSARDIRVSSTNEQFF
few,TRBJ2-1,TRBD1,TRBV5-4,TGTGCCAGCAGCTTGGTGGGGACAGGGGGCGATGAGCAGTTCTTC,CASSLVGTGGDEQFF
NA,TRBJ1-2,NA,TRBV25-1,TGTGCCAGCAGTTTGTTGTGGACCGCCGGCGGCTACACCTTC,CASSLLWTAGGYTF
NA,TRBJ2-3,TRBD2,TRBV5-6,TGTGCCAGCAGCTTGTGGGGGGGATCCACAGATACGCAGTATTTT,CASSLWGGSTDTQYF
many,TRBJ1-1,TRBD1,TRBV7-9,TGTGCCAGCCATCCGGGACAGAAGAACACTGAAGCTTTCTTT,CASHPGQKNTEAFF
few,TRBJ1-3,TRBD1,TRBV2,TGTGCCAGCAGGAGAACAGGGGATGGAAACACCATATATTTT,CASRRTGDGNTIYF
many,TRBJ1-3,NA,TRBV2,TGTGCCAGCAGTGTGGAGAGAGACTCTGGAAACACCATATATTTT,CASSVERDSGNTIYF
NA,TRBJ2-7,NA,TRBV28,TGTGCCAGCAGTTTCGCCGACTACGAGCAGTACTTC,CASSFADYEQYF
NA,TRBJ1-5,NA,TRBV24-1,TGTGCCACCAGTGATTATGACAGGAACAATCAGCCCCAGCATTTT,CATSDYDRNNQPQHF
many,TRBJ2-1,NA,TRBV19,TGTGCCAGTAGAACGACAAGGCTCGGCGAGCAGTTCTTC,CASRTTRLGEQFF
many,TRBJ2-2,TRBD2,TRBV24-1,TGTGCCACCAGTGACCCCACGGGGGGGCGTACTGGGGAGCTGTTTTTT,CATSDPTGGRTGELFF
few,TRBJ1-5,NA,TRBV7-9,TGTGCCAGCAGTGATGGGCCGCGGATCCTTAGCAATCAGCCCCAGCATTTT,CASSDGPRILSNQPQHF
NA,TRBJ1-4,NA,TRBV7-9,TGTGCCAGCAGCACGGTACCACCTGAAAAACTGTTTTTT,CASSTVPPEKLFF
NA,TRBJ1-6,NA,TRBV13,TGTGCCAGCAGCTTACAATCCGCCGTCTCTCCCCTCCACTTT,CASSLQSAVSPLHF
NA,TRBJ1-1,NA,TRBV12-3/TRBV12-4,TGTGCCAGCAGTGCAAGACAGGTAAACACTGAAGCTTTCTTT,CASSARQVNTEAFF
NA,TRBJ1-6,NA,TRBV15,TGTGCCACCAGCAGACTGGCGCAGGGTTCCTCACCCCTCCACTTT,CATSRLAQGSSPLHF
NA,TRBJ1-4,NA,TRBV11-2,TGTGTCAGCAGCTTACTGCGGCAGAGCGCAACTAATGAAAAACTGTTTTTT,CVSSLLRQSATNEKLFF
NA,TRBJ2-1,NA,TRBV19,TGTGCCAGTAGTCCTAGACTCTACAATGAGCAGTTCTTC,CASSPRLYNEQFF
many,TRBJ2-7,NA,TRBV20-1,TGCAGTGCTAGAGTTGGCTCCTACGAGCAGTACTTC,CSARVGSYEQYF